The rows below give T cell receptor beta chains drawn from one sample of a study of blood T cell repertoires in COVID-19. Clones were sequenced by immunoSEQ multiplex PCR, and TCRdb holds only the in-frame ones, with some missing. The sample records 250,000 or so clones, around nine tenths being singletons. The sequencing input was peripheral blood. These receptors came from a woman in her 70s with active or convalescent COVID-19. CDR3s leave out the opening cysteine and the closing phenylalanine or tryptophan. Each record gives: V gene, clone size, CDR3 length, J gene, CDR3 protein. Only part of the rows carry a size: once, few, many, or a class if the clone is expanded.

>TRBV19|NA|10|TRBJ1-1
ATTRGAPQAF
>TRBV11-2|NA|13|TRBJ1-4
ASSSLLGFGEKLF
>TRBV7-3|NA|12|TRBJ1-1
ASSPRGGGTEAF
>TRBV11-2|NA|10|TRBJ1-2
ASSLLVGGYT
>TRBV5-1|NA|13|TRBJ1-1
ASSLDPGMNTEAF
>TRBV6-5|NA|12|TRBJ1-1
ASRLGLARTEAF
>TRBV19|NA|16|TRBJ2-3
ASSIRRMEGRQRDTQY
>TRBV3-1/TRBV3-2|few|14|TRBJ2-5
ASSPARGGVGETQY
>TRBV11-2|NA|13|TRBJ1-2
ASSLVGDRPYGYT
>TRBV3-1/TRBV3-2|few|11|TRBJ1-6
ASSLNSQSPLH
>TRBV19|NA|13|TRBJ1-1
ASSIGGVVSTEAF
>TRBV7-3|once|14|TRBJ2-3
ASSLEGQGGADTQY
>TRBV4-3|once|16|TRBJ1-6
ASSQSVNVGVGNSPLH
>TRBV7-2|NA|11|TRBJ2-2
ASSWQGSGELF
>TRBV6-4|NA|12|TRBJ2-2
ASRKLTGSGELF
>TRBV11-2|NA|14|TRBJ2-2
ASSRGQGGRTGELF
>TRBV27|few|17|TRBJ1-5
ASSPDAGTGRYSNQPQH
>TRBV6-5|NA|12|TRBJ2-2
ASSRTGEGGELF
>TRBV19|once|12|TRBJ1-2
ASGSQGMSYGYT
>TRBV5-1|NA|12|TRBJ2-7
ASSLDSDSYEQY
>TRBV2|NA|11|TRBJ2-7
ACSDRGIGEQY
>TRBV15|NA|12|TRBJ2-1
ATSFTRGYNEQF
>TRBV7-2|NA|10|TRBJ2-7
ASSPTEYEQY
>TRBV5-1|NA|13|TRBJ1-1
ASSPIPDRNTEAF
>TRBV18|NA|11|TRBJ1-2
ASSPDRDHGYT
>TRBV6-2/TRBV6-3|NA|11|TRBJ1-1
ASSDTRDTEAF
>TRBV4-2|NA|15|TRBJ2-2
ASSQDMAGANTGELF
>TRBV4-2|NA|13|TRBJ1-4
ASSQEVSTAGKLF
>TRBV5-4|once|13|TRBJ1-2
ASSLGQGLNYGYT
>TRBV5-4|NA|12|TRBJ2-5
ASSLRGIQETQY
>TRBV27|NA|11|TRBJ2-3
ASSSGGSNTQY
>TRBV4-3|NA|12|TRBJ2-7
ASSQGPSSYEQY
>TRBV3-1/TRBV3-2|NA|14|TRBJ2-7
ASSQVLMAGSYEQY